The 26 T cell receptor beta chains in this list originate from one sample, sequenced in a study of CD8 T cells in Susac syndrome (dated by TCRdb to between 2018 and 2021). Libraries came from the immunoSEQ multiplex PCR assay. RNA was extracted using the RNeasy kit, and 0.5 to 1 microgram was reverse transcribed with random hexamers. TCRdb reanalyzed the raw reads on its own, using fastp at Q25 for trimming and MiXCR for clone calling, and kept in-frame beta chains. One record per CDR3 amino acid sequence lists the most common genes and DNA. Counted in this sample were 150,000 or so distinct CDR3 sequences; 95% of them appeared once. 0.14% to 0.15% of the sample belongs to the ten largest clones. The specimen was CD8+ T cells from PBMCs. Receptors were obtained from a human donor with multiple sclerosis.

The chain links TRBV9 to TRBJ1-1; D is perhaps TRBD1 (5 bases). This CDR3 has 14 amino acids. The germline V gene encodes CDR1 SGDLS and CDR2 YYNGEE. Trimming stripped 0 bases from V and 1 base from J, with 7 bases between. The CDR3 sequence: CASSVGQTNTEAFF. The CDR3, as DNA: TGTGCCAGCAGCGTAGGACAGACGAACACTGAAGCTTTCTTT.

J is TRBJ1-2 and V is TRBV2, with 8 bases identical to TRBD1. Germline V gene data show CDR1 as SNHLY and CDR2 as FYNNEI. Unmatched junction bases numbered 5, after V lost 1 base and J lost 7 bases. The CDR3 spans 14 residues. This chain's CDR3 is CASSEGRGPRGYTF. For the CDR3, the DNA is TGTGCCAGCAGTGAAGGCAGGGGGCCTCGTGGCTACACCTTC. The entire variable domain, with the rest obtained from reference TRBV2 and TRBJ1-2, is as follows: EPEVTQTPSHQVTQMGQEVILRCVPISNHLYFYWYRQILGQKVEFLVSFYNNEISEKSEIFDDQFSVERPDGSNFTLKIRSTKLEDSAMYFCASSEGRGPRGYTFGSGTRLTVV.

V gene TRBV15 combines with J gene TRBJ1-1; D remains unclear. This CDR3 has 16 residues. Trimming stripped 3 bases from V and 7 bases from J, with 21 bases between. The germline gives CDR1 LNHNV, CDR2 YYDKDF (reference sequence). The CDR3 protein is CATSSPPEGSWGEAFF. CDR3 in DNA: TGTGCCACCAGCAGTCCCCCGGAGGGATCTTGGGGTGAAGCTTTCTTT.

The CDR3 loop reads CSVWEPNDPEDTQYF. In DNA form, the CDR3 reads TGCAGCGTTTGGGAACCCAATGACCCAGAGGATACGCAGTATTTT. V is TRBV29-1 and J is TRBJ2-3; D not certain. The CDR3 has 15 amino acids. Germline CDR1 SQVTM, CDR2 ANQGSEA. Trimming removed 5 bases from V and 6 bases from J, with 21 bases in between.

The table lists this clonotype with a count of one. J is TRBJ2-3 and V is TRBV11-2; D is perhaps TRBD1 or TRBD2 (5 bases each). There are 15 residues in the CDR3. Germline loops: CDR1 SGHAT, CDR2 FQNNGV. V lost 2 bases and J 0 bases, leaving 9 bases between the germline ends. The CDR3: CASSLSRGSTDTQYF. The CDR3 DNA sequence: TGTGCCAGCAGCTTATCTCGGGGCAGCACAGATACGCAGTATTTT.

This rearrangement joins TRBV30 to TRBJ2-7, with 9 bases fitting TRBD2. This CDR3 is built from 13 residues. Per the germline V gene, CDR1 is GTSNPN and CDR2 is SVGIG (reference sequence). The junction had 5 bases not matched to a gene; V was cut back by 5 bases and J by 3 bases. The DNA of the CDR3 is TGTGCCTGGCAAGCGGGGGGCCGCTACGAGCAGTACTTC. This sequence encodes CAWQAGGRYEQYF.

The chain joins TRBV12-3 or TRBV12-4 to TRBJ2-5; the D call may be TRBD1 or TRBD2 (5 bases each). This CDR3 region has 15 residues. V lost 6 bases and J 1 base, leaving 15 bases between the germline ends. This CDR3 is CASSPEGRSQETQYF. The CDR3 DNA reads TGTGCCAGCAGCCCTGAGGGACGGAGCCAAGAGACCCAGTACTTC.

The chain joins TRBV9 to TRBJ2-1; D unclear. Germline CDR1 SGDLS, CDR2 YYNGEE. V was clipped by 3 bases and J by 9 bases, with 16 bases between them. The CDR3 runs to 14 residues. The CDR3 sequence: CASSDGQDFGEQFF. CDR3 nucleotide sequence: TGTGCCAGCAGCGACGGGCAAGACTTTGGTGAGCAGTTCTTC.

This clonotype was picked up one time. This chain connects TRBV5-1 to TRBJ1-5; D is undetermined. The V gene's germline CDR1 is SGHRS and CDR2 YFSETQ. This CDR3 region has 17 residues. With 0 bases removed from V and 0 bases from J, the gap between germline ends came to 13 bases. The CDR3 loop reads CASSLGPEDYSNQPQHF. Here the CDR3 DNA reads TGCGCCAGCAGCTTGGGACCCGAGGACTATAGCAATCAGCCCCAGCATTTT.

The chain uses TRBV18 and TRBJ2-7; D remains unclear. With 0 bases removed from V and 5 bases from J, the gap between germline ends came to 8 bases. The CDR3 is 13 amino acids. The germline gives CDR1 KGHSH, CDR2 LQKENI. The CDR3 here is CASSPPGEDEQYF. CDR3 coding DNA: TGTGCCAGCTCACCACCGGGTGAGGACGAGCAGTACTTC.

The J gene is TRBJ1-5, the V gene TRBV12-3 or TRBV12-4; perhaps TRBD1 as D (6 bases). The CDR3 length is 14 residues. V was cut by 5 bases and J by 11 bases, with 19 bases left in between. CDR3 in amino acids: CASSPSGAPRSQHF. In nucleotides, the CDR3 is TGTGCCAGCAGTCCATCGGGGGCGCCTCGGTCCCAGCATTTT.

The table lists this clonotype with a few counts. The chain employs TRBV30 and TRBJ1-1; 8 bases are a match to TRBD1. Germline V lookup: CDR1 GTSNPN, CDR2 SVGIG (reference sequence). Losses at the gene ends were 5 bases for V and 1 base for J; bases not matched to a gene: 0. CDR3 length: 12 residues. The CDR3 region has the DNA TGTGCCTGGGGGACAGGGAACACTGAAGCTTTCTTT. Its protein is CAWGTGNTEAFF.

The J gene is TRBJ1-2, the V gene TRBV19; D not certain. The CDR3 covers 16 residues. Deletions cut 1 base from V and 0 bases from J, with 12 bases between. From germline, CDR1 is LNHDA and CDR2 SQIVND (reference sequence). CDR3: CASSIATRSTNYGYTF. CDR3 sequence (DNA): TGTGCCAGTAGTATAGCAACCAGATCTACTAACTATGGCTACACCTTC.

The rearrangement uses TRBV20-1 and TRBJ2-7; 7 bases fit TRBD2. V dropped 3 bases and J dropped 0; count of bases not matched to a gene: 2. The CDR3 has 13 residues. Germline V gene lookup returns CDR1 DFQATT and CDR2 SNEGSKA (reference sequence). DNA of the CDR3: TGCAGTGCTAGGTCTAGCGGCTCCTACGAGCAGTACTTC. This gives the protein CSARSSGSYEQYF.

This clonotype was counted once. The chain combines TRBV7-9 with TRBJ2-7; D is undetermined. CDR3 length equals 13 residues. V was shortened by 0 bases and J by 11 bases, with 14 bases between the two germline ends. Germline-derived CDR1 and CDR2 are SEHNR and FQNEAQ (reference sequence). CDR3 amino acids: CASSLAVSPTKYF. Written as DNA, the CDR3 is TGTGCCAGCAGCTTAGCAGTTTCACCAACGAAGTACTTC.

V gene TRBV15 combines with J gene TRBJ1-5; D unresolved. Trimming shortened V by 6 bases and J by 0 bases, and 6 bases separated the two germline ends. Per germline, CDR1 LNHNV and CDR2 YYDKDF (reference sequence). This CDR3 region has 13 residues. The CDR3 nucleotides are TGTGCCACCAGGGAAAGTAGCAATCAGCCCCAGCATTTT. Its translation: CATRESSNQPQHF.

The V gene is TRBV9, the J gene TRBJ2-7; 7 bases fit TRBD1. CDR1 is SGDLS and CDR2 is YYNGEE in the germline V gene. CDR3 size: 13 residues. V lost 3 bases to trimming and J lost 4 bases; unmatched junction nucleotides: 4. CDR3 nucleotide sequence: TGTGCCAGCAGCGACGACAGGGAGTACGAGCAGTACTTC. This sequence encodes CASSDDREYEQYF.

The chain joins TRBV4-1 to TRBJ2-5; a possible D gene is TRBD1 (5 bases). Germline V gene lookup returns CDR1 MGHRA and CDR2 YSYEKL. CDR3 length equals 15 residues. V was shortened by 6 bases and J by 5 bases, with 19 bases between the two germline ends. The CDR3 region is CASSRRQTPGETQYF. CDR3 in DNA: TGCGCCAGCAGTCGTAGACAGACCCCGGGTGAGACCCAGTACTTC.

This clonotype was recorded once. The rearrangement links TRBV12-3 or TRBV12-4 to TRBJ1-1; perhaps TRBD1 as D (5 bases). V was shortened by 7 bases and J by 11 bases, with 20 bases between the two germline ends. This CDR3 spans 13 amino acids. DNA of the CDR3: TGTGCCAGCATGCTCCAGCGGGGACCCGGGGCTTTCTTT. Translated: CASMLQRGPGAFF.

The chain recombines TRBV30 with TRBJ1-1; D is unresolved. In germline, CDR1 is GTSNPN, CDR2 SVGIG (reference sequence). Trimming removed 8 bases at V and 5 bases at J, with 15 bases between. The CDR3 has 12 residues. The CDR3 protein is CAGLQTKTEAFF. The CDR3 DNA sequence: TGTGCCGGCCTTCAGACAAAGACTGAAGCTTTCTTT.

V gene TRBV13 combines with J gene TRBJ1-6, with D perhaps matching TRBD1 (5 bases). This CDR3 contains 13 residues. Germline CDR1 reads PRHDT; CDR2 reads FYEKMQ (reference sequence). The germline V and J ends were trimmed by 5 bases and 10 bases, with 12 bases remaining between them. CDR3 sequence reads: CASSGTGGSPLHF. Written as DNA, the CDR3 is TGTGCCAGCAGCGGTACGGGGGGGTCACCCCTCCACTTT. Combining the CDR3 with reference TRBV13 and TRBJ1-6 gives the whole variable domain AAGVIQSPRHLIKEKRETATLKCYPIPRHDTVYWYQQGPGQDPQFLISFYEKMQSDKGSIPDRFSAQQFSDYHSELNMSSLELGDSALYFCASSGTGGSPLHFGNGTRLTVT.

The J gene is TRBJ1-1, the V gene TRBV9, with TRBD1 as a possible D gene (5 bases). Trimming shortened V by 4 bases and J by 0 bases, and 10 bases separated the two germline ends. The germline gives CDR1 SGDLS, CDR2 YYNGEE. The CDR3 is 14 residues long. This CDR3 is CASSPTAMNTEAFF. The CDR3 DNA reads as TGTGCCAGCAGCCCGACAGCCATGAACACTGAAGCTTTCTTT.

V usage is TRBV6-5 and J usage is TRBJ1-1, with D possibly matching TRBD1 (5 bases). Germline CDR1 is MNHEY and CDR2 is SVGAGI. The CDR3 loop spans 15 amino acids. Trimming stripped 2 bases from V and 3 bases from J, with 13 bases between. CDR3 loop: CASSYPGGDYTEAFF. Written as DNA, the CDR3 is TGTGCCAGCAGTTACCCCGGGGGGGACTACACTGAAGCTTTCTTT.

This rearrangement joins TRBV2 to TRBJ2-1; no clear D gene. Germline V gives CDR1 SNHLY, CDR2 FYNNEI. V dropped 8 bases and J dropped 4 bases, with 6 bases sitting between them. The CDR3 has 11 residues. CDR3 in DNA: TGTGCCAGCCGACTTTACAATGAGCAGTTCTTC. It specifies CASRLYNEQFF.

V usage is TRBV27 and J usage is TRBJ1-5; D unresolved. Germline CDR1 reads MNHEY; CDR2 reads SMNVEV (reference sequence). V was pared by 3 bases and J by 2 bases, with 5 bases between. CDR3 size: 13 residues. The CDR3 spells CASSLSGNQPQHF. The DNA for the CDR3 is TGTGCCAGCAGTTTGTCGGGCAATCAGCCCCAGCATTTT.

This chain connects TRBV7-9 to TRBJ2-7; D is undetermined. Germline CDR1 and CDR2: SEHNR and FQNEAQ (reference sequence). This CDR3 is built from 12 residues. V shed 1 base and J shed 4 bases, with 5 bases lying between them. The CDR3 loop reads CASSLGRYEQYV. As DNA, the CDR3 is TGTGCCAGCAGCTTAGGCCGATACGAGCAGTACGTC.